A selection of T cell receptor beta chains follows, all from one sample in a study of PD-L1 blockade in urothelial cancer. Profiling relied on immunoSEQ multiplex PCR, and the TCRdb table lists in-frame clones only, not all of them. The data hold about 49,000 clones, with 79% observed a single time. The sequences come from PBMCs, collected around atezolizumab (anti-PD-L1) treatment. The source is a man between 65 and 79 years old with urothelial cancer. CDR3s include the opening cysteine and the closing phenylalanine or tryptophan. The order of the fields is J gene, V gene, clone size, CDR3 protein. Only part of the rows carry a size: once, few, many, or a class if the clone is expanded.

TRBJ1-1 TRBV28 NA CASSFRAAQRGAFF
TRBJ2-1 TRBV2 NA CASSVGQNNEQFF
TRBJ2-1 TRBV5-1 NA CASSPGGGRSYNEQFF
TRBJ2-3 TRBV5-1 NA CASSSGQGRMTDTQYF
TRBJ1-4 TRBV28 NA CASRRTGGAELFF
TRBJ2-1 TRBV6-6 NA CASSYPGGHNEQFF
TRBJ1-1 TRBV7-8 NA CASSLNLGQTNTEAFF
TRBJ2-1 TRBV7-8 NA CASSSPSGSNEQFF
TRBJ2-5 TRBV7-8 NA CASSPRVAGGRQETQYF
TRBJ2-7 TRBV5-1 NA CASSLQGSYEQYF
TRBJ2-7 TRBV19 NA CASSENYEQYF
TRBJ1-2 TRBV6-5 NA CASSYSLREGQGGYTF
TRBJ2-7 TRBV4-1 few CASSQGDWRSGEQYF
TRBJ1-4 TRBV5-1 NA CASSFHSIMTNEKLFF
TRBJ2-1 TRBV12-5 NA CASLSSERSYNEQFF
TRBJ1-1 TRBV5-1 once CAGRRVGGDTEAFF
TRBJ2-1 TRBV7-2 NA CASSSSGAYNEQFF
TRBJ1-2 TRBV4-2 NA CASSPSTGFINYGYTF
TRBJ2-5 TRBV7-9 NA CASSTTPGQNKETQYF
TRBJ2-7 TRBV18 NA CASSPLADTYEQYF
TRBJ1-1 TRBV30 few CAWSIRQGMNTEAFF
TRBJ2-7 TRBV5-1 NA CASSPRLAGAYEQYF
TRBJ2-7 TRBV27 NA CASSLGLAGGGNYEQYF
TRBJ1-5 TRBV7-8 NA CASSTETGAGNQPQHF
TRBJ1-4 TRBV7-3 NA CASSITGPTNEKLFF
TRBJ2-1 TRBV14 NA CASGQGGMDEQFF
TRBJ2-5 TRBV2 NA CASSEFQGRQETQYF
TRBJ1-5 TRBV19 NA CASSVTGPNQPQHF